The next 32 T cell receptor beta chains were all read from a single sample in a study of blood T cell repertoires in COVID-19. Assay used: immunoSEQ multiplex PCR; TCRdb lists only in-frame clones, some missing. Counted here are 200,000 to 250,000 clones, 80% to 90% occurring once; the ten biggest clones make up roughly 3%. The sample taken for sequencing was PBMCs or T cells enriched from blood (not recorded which). The source of these receptors is a woman under 30 in a cohort exposed to, infected with or recovered from COVID-19 (not recorded which).

This clone occurred once. The chain recombines TRBV5-1 with TRBJ2-5; D is ambiguous. The CDR3 spans 13 residues. The V gene lost 2 bases and the J gene lost 2 bases, with 7 bases spanning the gap. Germline CDR1 is SGHRS and CDR2 is YFSETQ. The DNA of the CDR3 is TGCGCCAGCAGCTTAACACCGCAAGAGACCCAGTACTTC. Its protein product is CASSLTPQETQYF.

The rearrangement uses TRBV12-3 or TRBV12-4 and TRBJ2-1; D not certain. Trimming removed 0 bases at V and 7 bases at J, with 7 bases between. This CDR3 comprises 13 residues. The CDR3 DNA reads TGTGCCAGCAGTTTAGCGCGTAGTAATGAGCAGTTCTTC. This gives the protein CASSLARSNEQFF.

CDR3 protein: CASSRGGSGNTIYF. The CDR3 DNA is TGCGCCAGCAGCCGGGGAGGCTCTGGAAACACCATATATTTT. J is TRBJ1-3 and V is TRBV4-1; D uncertain. The V end was cut by 4 bases, the J end by 0 bases, with 7 bases between. Germline V gene data show CDR1 as MGHRA and CDR2 as YSYEKL. This CDR3 has 14 amino acids.

This clone was counted a single time. V usage is TRBV3-1 (or the pseudogene TRBV3-2) and J usage is TRBJ1-5, with a weak D call TRBD1 (5 bases). V was cut by 0 bases and J by 2 bases, with 11 bases left in between. CDR1 LGHDT and CDR2 YNNKEL come from the germline V gene (reference sequence). CDR3 length equals 16 residues. The CDR3 spells CASSQDGGLGNQPQHF. The CDR3, as DNA: TGTGCCAGCAGCCAAGATGGGGGGTTGGGCAATCAGCCCCAGCATTTT.

V usage is TRBV11-3 and J usage is TRBJ1-6, with 11 bases that match TRBD1. Trimming at V came to 1 base and at J to 7 bases, leaving 0 bases not matched to a gene. The CDR3 spans 15 residues. Germline V lookup: CDR1 SGHNT, CDR2 YENEEA. CDR3 residues: CASSLGDRGNSPLHF. For the CDR3, the DNA is TGTGCCAGCAGCTTAGGGGACAGGGGGAATTCACCCCTCCACTTT.

The genes are TRBV5-4 and TRBJ1-2; perhaps TRBD1 as D (5 bases). CDR1 is SGHNT, CDR2 YYREEE, per germline (reference sequence). V was shortened by 4 bases and J by 4 bases, with 20 bases between the two germline ends. The CDR3 length is 16 residues. CDR3 coding DNA: TGTGCCAGCAGCCCCACCGGTGGAACAGGTTCCTATGGCTACACCTTC. Its protein is CASSPTGGTGSYGYTF. The complete variable domain, with remaining parts taken from reference TRBV5-4 and TRBJ1-2, reads ETGVTQSPTHLIKTRGQQVTLRCSSQSGHNTVSWYQQALGQGPQFIFQYYREEENGRGNFPPRFSGLQFPNYSSELNVNALELDDSALYLCASSPTGGTGSYGYTFGSGTRLTVV.

J is TRBJ1-5 and V is TRBV7-6; 7 bases align to TRBD1. The junction had 4 bases not matched to a gene; V was cut back by 1 base and J by 4 bases. Germline loops: CDR1 SGHVS, CDR2 FNYEAQ. This CDR3 is 15 amino acids long. CDR3 nucleotide sequence: TGTGCCAGCAGCTTAGGAGACAGGGAGAATCAGCCCCAGCATTTT. This translates into CASSLGDRENQPQHF.

The rearrangement links TRBV11-3 to TRBJ2-2; possibly TRBD1 for D (5 bases). Germline loops: CDR1 SGHNT, CDR2 YENEEA. Deletions cut 0 bases from V and 0 bases from J, with 14 bases between. The CDR3 loop spans 18 amino acids. The CDR3 DNA reads TGTGCCAGCAGCTTAGAAGAGAGGACAAGCGCGAACACCGGGGAGCTGTTTTTT. Encoded protein: CASSLEERTSANTGELFF.

V is TRBV29-1 and J is TRBJ2-7, with a weak D call TRBD2 (5 bases). Germline V lookup: CDR1 SQVTM, CDR2 ANQGSEA. The CDR3 has 13 amino acids. The V and J ends lost 7 bases and 6 bases respectively, with 19 bases between them. The CDR3 bases are TGCAGCGCTAGGATCGGGGATCGGCTCGAGCAGTACTTC. The encoded protein is CSARIGDRLEQYF.

The chain employs TRBV27 and TRBJ2-2; D gene ambiguous. The CDR3 runs to 13 residues. Germline CDR1 MNHEY, CDR2 SMNVEV (reference sequence). The ends were cut back, 6 bases at V and 1 base at J, with 6 bases in the middle. The chain's CDR3 is CASRGQNTGELFF. CDR3 bases: TGTGCCAGCAGGGGCCAGAACACCGGGGAGCTGTTTTTT.

This clone has a single count. V and J are TRBV10-3 and TRBJ1-1, with D unclear. This CDR3 is built from 16 residues. V was trimmed by 10 bases and J by 3 bases, leaving 24 bases between them. The germline CDR1 and CDR2 sequences are ENHRY and SYGVKD. The CDR3 DNA follows: TGTGCCACCGCTTCCCGCGATGGGAGCCGGGACACTGAAGCTTTCTTT. Protein sequence: CATASRDGSRDTEAFF.

V is TRBV30 and J is TRBJ1-5; D not certain. Germline V CDR1 and CDR2: GTSNPN, SVGIG (reference sequence). There are 12 residues in the CDR3. V shed 0 bases and J shed 4 bases, with 4 bases lying between them. The CDR3 nucleotides are TGTGCCTGGAGTGTGCAGAATCAGCCCCAGCATTTT. Protein sequence: CAWSVQNQPQHF.

The chain is built from TRBV5-1 and TRBJ1-1, with 9 bases lining up with TRBD1. V dropped 1 base and J dropped 1; count of bases not matched to a gene: 5. Germline V gene lookup returns CDR1 SGHRS and CDR2 YFSETQ. The CDR3 sequence is 16 residues long. The CDR3 loop is CASSLTTQGANTEAFF. The CDR3 DNA is TGCGCCAGCAGCTTGACCACACAGGGGGCGAACACTGAAGCTTTCTTT. The full variable domain, completed using reference TRBV5-1 and TRBJ1-1, is KAGVTQTPRYLIKTRGQQVTLSCSPISGHRSVSWYQQTPGQGLQFLFEYFSETQRNKGNFPGRFSGRQFSNSRSEMNVSTLELGDSALYLCASSLTTQGANTEAFFGQGTRLTVV.

This chain uses TRBV7-9 with TRBJ2-3; D may be TRBD1 (6 bases). V gave up 2 bases and J gave up 1 base, with 16 bases separating them. From germline, CDR1 is SEHNR and CDR2 FQNEAQ (reference sequence). This CDR3 spans 17 amino acids. CDR3 amino acids: CASSLPQGMGGTDTQYF. CDR3 DNA sequence: TGTGCCAGCAGCTTACCGCAGGGGATGGGGGGCACAGATACGCAGTATTTT.

The chain recombines TRBV18 with TRBJ1-5; D is unclear. There are 15 residues in the CDR3. V was trimmed by 1 base and J by 5 bases, leaving 12 bases between them. Germline loops: CDR1 KGHSH, CDR2 LQKENI. The CDR3, as DNA: TGTGCCAGCTCACCACGCCGGGGAACGGATCAGCCCCAGCATTTT. This gives the protein CASSPRRGTDQPQHF.

This sequence joins TRBV12-3 or TRBV12-4 and TRBJ2-2; D not resolved. Trimming cost V 6 bases and J 0 bases, with 5 bases left between them. This CDR3 contains 13 residues. DNA for the CDR3: TGTGCCAGCAGGCAGACGAACACCGGGGAGCTGTTTTTT. This gives the protein CASRQTNTGELFF.

The chain uses TRBV7-9 and TRBJ1-2; 9 bases match TRBD1. CDR1 is SEHNR, CDR2 FQNEAQ, per germline (reference sequence). This CDR3 spans 14 amino acids. V was clipped by 7 bases and J by 6 bases; unmatched bases: 9. The CDR3, as DNA: TGTGCCAGCAACCCGGGACAGGGCTCGCATGGCTACACCTTC. Protein product: CASNPGQGSHGYTF.

The CDR3 loop is CASSAGRPGYTF. CDR3 DNA sequence: TGTGCCAGCAGCGCCGGGAGGCCTGGCTACACCTTC. This chain joins TRBV4-2 and TRBJ1-2; D gene ambiguous. This CDR3 has 12 residues. Deletions cut 5 bases from V and 7 bases from J, with 11 bases between. Germline V lookup: CDR1 LGHNA, CDR2 YNFKEQ.

This chain joins TRBV19 and TRBJ1-1; possibly TRBD1 for D (5 bases). This CDR3 comprises 16 residues. The ends were cut back, 9 bases at V and 0 bases at J, with 20 bases in the middle. Germline V gives CDR1 LNHDA, CDR2 SQIVND (reference sequence). CDR3 amino acids: CASNTGPKQVNTEAFF. As DNA, the CDR3 is TGTGCCAGCAATACCGGGCCCAAACAGGTGAACACTGAAGCTTTCTTT. The variable domain in full, completed from reference TRBV19 and TRBJ1-1, reads DGGITQSPKYLFRKEGQNVTLSCEQNLNHDAMYWYRQDPGQGLRLIYYSQIVNDFQKGDIAEGYSVSREKKESFPLTVTSAQKNPTAFYLCASNTGPKQVNTEAFFGQGTRLTVV.

CDR3 DNA: TGTGCCAGCAGTTCCCCGGGGACAGGGGTCGGCTATGGCTACACCTTC. It codes for CASSSPGTGVGYGYTF. The chain employs TRBV6-2 or TRBV6-3 and TRBJ1-2; 10 bases map to TRBD1. This CDR3 is built from 16 residues. V gave up 4 bases and J gave up 4 bases; unmatched junction bases: 9. Per the germline V gene, CDR1 is MNHEY and CDR2 is SVGEGT.

The table lists this clone with a few counts. The chain couples TRBV18 to TRBJ1-2; weak D call: TRBD1 (5 bases). CDR3 length: 18 amino acids. Germline V gene data show CDR1 as KGHSH and CDR2 as LQKENI. Trimming shortened V by 3 bases and J by 1 base, and 21 bases separated the two germline ends. The CDR3 sequence is CASSPPRPNRTINYGYTF. The CDR3 DNA is TGTGCCAGCTCACCTCCGAGACCCAACAGGACTATTAACTATGGCTACACCTTC. Full variable domain (rest looked up from reference TRBV18 and TRBJ1-2): NAGVMQNPRHLVRRRGQEARLRCSPMKGHSHVYWYRQLPEEGLKFMVYLQKENIIDESGMPKERFSAEFPKEGPSILRIQQVVRGDSAAYFCASSPPRPNRTINYGYTFGSGTRLTVV.

The chain employs TRBV4-1 and TRBJ2-1; TRBD1 is a possible D gene (5 bases). Between the trimmed V and J ends, which lost 0 bases and 10 bases, there was a span of 16 bases. Looked up from germline, CDR1 is MGHRA and CDR2 is YSYEKL. The CDR3 covers 15 residues. The CDR3 sequence: CASSQDLQGQREQFF. In DNA, the CDR3 is TGCGCCAGCAGCCAAGACCTCCAGGGCCAGAGGGAGCAGTTCTTC.

The CDR3 here is CASGQGLDEQFF. The CDR3 region has the DNA TGTGCCAGCGGACAGGGTCTCGATGAGCAGTTCTTC. This chain joins TRBV7-9 and TRBJ2-1, with 8 bases aligning to TRBD1. The germline gives CDR1 SEHNR, CDR2 FQNEAQ (reference sequence). The junction had 5 bases not matched to a gene; V was cut back by 8 bases and J by 8 bases. The CDR3 sequence is 12 residues long.

This rearrangement joins TRBV19 to TRBJ1-4; D call uncertain. This CDR3 has 15 residues. Trimming pared 3 bases from V and 4 bases from J, leaving 12 bases between. Germline lookup yields CDR1 LNHDA and CDR2 SQIVND (reference sequence). The CDR3 sequence is CASSMRQAFNEKLFF. The CDR3 DNA is TGTGCCAGTAGTATGCGACAAGCCTTTAATGAAAAACTGTTTTTT.

V gene TRBV5-1 combines with J gene TRBJ1-1; TRBD1 might be the D (6 bases). This CDR3 spans 13 amino acids. V was cut by 2 bases and J by 3 bases, with 8 bases left in between. CDR1 is SGHRS, CDR2 YFSETQ, per germline. The CDR3 here is CASSLPGDTEAFF. Here the CDR3 DNA reads TGCGCCAGCAGCTTACCAGGGGACACTGAAGCTTTCTTT.

This sequence joins TRBV11-2 and TRBJ1-6; 7 positions agree with TRBD1. V lost 5 bases and J lost 5; bases outside the gene matches: 6. Germline V gene lookup returns CDR1 SGHAT and CDR2 FQNNGV. There are 15 residues in the CDR3. The CDR3 region has the DNA TGTGCCAGCAGCAAAATACAGGGGAATAATTCACCCCTCCACTTT. Amino acids: CASSKIQGNNSPLHF.

This clone is a singleton in its sample. The V call is TRBV11-1, the J call TRBJ1-3; D is undetermined. CDR3 length equals 15 residues. Per germline, CDR1 SGHAT and CDR2 FQDESV (reference sequence). V was pared by 5 bases and J by 0 bases, with 11 bases between. In DNA, the CDR3 is TGTGCCAGCAGCCTGGGCGGGGACTCTGGAAACACCATATATTTT. Amino acid sequence: CASSLGGDSGNTIYF.

The V call is TRBV19, the J call TRBJ1-1, with TRBD1 as a possible D gene (5 bases). Germline V lookup: CDR1 LNHDA, CDR2 SQIVND (reference sequence). CDR3 length: 15 amino acids. Trimming cost V 5 bases and J 1 base, with 14 bases left between them. CDR3 protein: CASSPGHFSNTEAFF. The CDR3 DNA reads TGTGCCAGTAGTCCTGGACACTTCTCGAACACTGAAGCTTTCTTT. Based on the CDR3 plus reference TRBV19 and TRBJ1-1, the full variable domain is DGGITQSPKYLFRKEGQNVTLSCEQNLNHDAMYWYRQDPGQGLRLIYYSQIVNDFQKGDIAEGYSVSREKKESFPLTVTSAQKNPTAFYLCASSPGHFSNTEAFFGQGTRLTVV.

The chain couples TRBV3-1 (or the pseudogene TRBV3-2) to TRBJ1-5; D unclear. CDR1 and CDR2 from the germline V gene are LGHDT and YNNKEL (reference sequence). This CDR3 contains 17 residues. Between the trimmed V and J ends, which lost 3 bases and 0 bases, there was a span of 15 bases. CDR3 sequence: CASSQSWAGYSNQPQHF. In nucleotides, the CDR3 is TGTGCCAGCAGCCAGAGTTGGGCGGGCTATAGCAATCAGCCCCAGCATTTT.

The chain combines TRBV5-1 with TRBJ2-1; a possible D gene is TRBD2 (5 bases). In germline, CDR1 is SGHRS, CDR2 YFSETQ. The CDR3 is 15 amino acids. Trimming shortened V by 4 bases and J by 7 bases, and 18 bases separated the two germline ends. The CDR3 reads CASSQTVGIANEQFF. The CDR3 region has the DNA TGCGCCAGCAGCCAAACGGTGGGAATAGCGAATGAGCAGTTCTTC.

This chain links TRBV7-9 with TRBJ1-6, with TRBD1 matching over 7 bases. The V segment lost 10 bases and the J segment 0 bases; nucleotides outside the gene matches: 15. The CDR3 spans 18 residues. Germline CDR1 and CDR2: SEHNR and FQNEAQ (reference sequence). The CDR3 nucleotides are TGTGCCACCCTTACCGGTTCGACAGGGCCCTCCTATAATTCACCCCTCCACTTT. Translating gives CATLTGSTGPSYNSPLHF.

V and J are TRBV19 and TRBJ1-1, with D unresolved. This CDR3 has 11 residues. Per the germline V gene, CDR1 is LNHDA and CDR2 is SQIVND (reference sequence). V lost 7 bases to trimming and J lost 8 bases, with 11 bases between them. The DNA for the CDR3 is TGTGCCAGTATTGAGGGTATAGAAGCTTTCTTT. Its protein product is CASIEGIEAFF.